This T cell receptor (beta chain) was sequenced for a study of Tregs in tolerant kidney transplant recipients. Overall study findings and caveats: Tregs expanded with activated donor B cells seemed most donor-specific. No direct test of biological reproducibility was done here. Few patients were studied, so findings need validation in larger groups.

Some clones are missing from TCRdb's copy, which holds only in-frame ones; the method was immunoSEQ multiplex PCR. The sample includes about 240,000 clones, about 80% of them seen just once. Unstimulated regulatory T cells (CD4+CD25+CD127-), CD4+CD25- non-regulatory cells, CD4 and CD8 cells were FACS-sorted from thawed PBMCs. As concerns this clone: No antigen is known for it.

The CDR3 has 16 residues. The germline CDR1 and CDR2 sequences are MGHDK and SYGVNS. V gave up 3 bases and J gave up 5 bases; unmatched junction bases: 10. What was sequenced was CD4+ T cells from blood. The chain joins TRBV25-1 to TRBJ2-1; 7 nucleotides line up with TRBD2. This clonotype was obtained from a human donor in good health. CDR3 loop: CASSDPTRDYNNEQFF. Here the CDR3 DNA reads TGTGCCAGCAGTGACCCCACCCGGGACTACAACAATGAGCAGTTCTTC.